The 17 T cell receptor beta chains below were found in one sample sequenced in a study of persistence of HIV-infected CD4 T cells. Which antigens these TCRs recognize remains unknown. Lysates of CMV-infected fibroblasts at around 9.8 ug/mL stimulated these cells. Memory cells lacking CD40L and CD69 with high CD45RO were sorted. Sequencing used immunoSEQ version 4 in survey mode. Libraries were prepared by immunoSEQ multiplex PCR; TCRdb keeps only in-frame clonotypes and omits some of them. The table has roughly 30,000 clones, roughly 78% seen once. Sequenced material: CD4+ T cells sorted from PBMCs after roughly 18-hour stimulation, taken from a patient who received antiretroviral therapy. These receptors all come from an adult man with HIV who was CMV-seropositive.

CDR3 amino acids: CASSQGYYGYTF. The CDR3 nucleotides read TGTGCCAGCAGCCAGGGGTACTATGGCTACACCTTC. J is TRBJ1-2 and V is TRBV2, with D possibly TRBD1 on 6 matching bases. V was clipped by 6 bases and J by 3 bases, with 8 bases between them. CDR3 length equals 12 residues. Germline CDR1 is SNHLY and CDR2 is FYNNEI. Complete variable domain (other parts from reference TRBV2 and TRBJ1-2): EPEVTQTPSHQVTQMGQEVILRCVPISNHLYFYWYRQILGQKVEFLVSFYNNEISEKSEIFDDQFSVERPDGSNFTLKIRSTKLEDSAMYFCASSQGYYGYTFGSGTRLTVV.

The gene calls are TRBV6-6 and TRBJ1-6, with D hard to call. CDR1 and CDR2 (germline): MNHNY, SVGAGI (reference sequence). V was cut by 5 bases and J by 0 bases, with 14 bases left in between. CDR3 length: 17 residues. This chain's CDR3 is CASSRQQARSYNSPLHF. The CDR3 region has the DNA TGTGCCAGCAGTCGACAACAAGCCCGCTCCTATAATTCACCCCTCCACTTT.

The chain employs TRBV3-1 (or the pseudogene TRBV3-2) and TRBJ2-1, with 10 bases identical to TRBD2. V was clipped by 0 bases and J by 5 bases; unmatched bases: 7. CDR1 is LGHDT, CDR2 YNNKEL, per germline (reference sequence). This CDR3 contains 17 residues. As DNA, the CDR3 is TGTGCCAGCAGCCAAGACGGTGTAGCGGGGGGAAACAATGAGCAGTTCTTC. Translated, it gives CASSQDGVAGGNNEQFF.

The chain couples TRBV2 to TRBJ1-1, with D unclear. Trimming removed 8 bases from V and 0 bases from J, with 13 bases in between. This CDR3 is built from 14 residues. Germline V gene sequence: CDR1 SNHLY, CDR2 FYNNEI. The CDR3 loop reads CASLVEGLNTEAFF. DNA for the CDR3: TGTGCCAGCCTGGTGGAAGGATTGAACACTGAAGCTTTCTTT.

The rearrangement uses TRBV9 and TRBJ2-7; 7 bases line up with TRBD2. Per germline, CDR1 SGDLS and CDR2 YYNGEE. V lost 0 bases and J lost 6; bases outside the gene matches: 9. This CDR3 comprises 15 residues. The DNA of the CDR3 is TGTGCCAGCAGCGTAGTCAAGCGGGGTATGGGCGAGCAGTACTTC. Residues: CASSVVKRGMGEQYF.

This clone turned up a few times. The chain combines TRBV6-5 with TRBJ2-3; D is unclear. CDR3 length: 15 residues. CDR1 and CDR2 from the germline V gene are MNHEY and SVGAGI. V shed 2 bases and J shed 0 bases, with 9 bases lying between them. CDR3 DNA sequence: TGTGCCAGCAGTTACCCGGTGGCCAGCACAGATACGCAGTATTTT. As protein: CASSYPVASTDTQYF.

The V and J genes are TRBV6-6 and TRBJ2-1, with TRBD1 matching 10 bases. CDR1 and CDR2 (germline): MNHNY, SVGAGI (reference sequence). CDR3 length equals 16 residues. Trimming at V came to 7 bases and at J to 4 bases, leaving 10 bases not matched to a gene. Written as DNA, the CDR3 is TGTGCCAGCACCCCCAGGGGGGACAGGGGTTACAATGAGCAGTTCTTC. Translation: CASTPRGDRGYNEQFF.

V and J are TRBV14 and TRBJ1-2, with D perhaps TRBD1 (5 bases). Trimming took 4 bases from V and 3 from J, leaving 9 bases between them. The CDR3 runs to 13 residues. Per the germline V gene, CDR1 is SGHDN and CDR2 is FVKESK. CDR3 DNA: TGTGCCAGCAGCCTCATAGGGGACTATGGCTACACCTTC. It is translated as CASSLIGDYGYTF.

This clone is a singleton in its sample. The gene calls are TRBV24-1 and TRBJ2-1; 10 bases agree with TRBD2. Germline V gene data show CDR1 as KGHDR and CDR2 as SFDVKD. The CDR3 runs to 14 residues. Germline trimming cut 7 bases from V and 7 bases from J; bases unmatched to any gene: 6. The CDR3 nucleotides read TGTGCCACCAGAGGGACTAGCGAACTAAATGAGCAGTTCTTC. It is translated as CATRGTSELNEQFF.

V gene TRBV7-5 combines with J gene TRBJ1-5. TRBV7-5 is recorded as a pseudogene. This CDR3 is built from 14 residues. The CDR3 region has the DNA TGTGCCAGAAGCTTAGGACGGGGCAATCAGCCCCAGCATTTT. The encoded protein is CARSLGRGNQPQHF.

The V call is TRBV12-3 or TRBV12-4, the J call TRBJ2-1; possibly TRBD2 for D (6 bases). This CDR3 is 13 amino acids long. Between the trimmed V and J ends, which lost 6 bases and 8 bases, there was a span of 14 bases. CDR3 sequence: CASSPGGFDEQFF. CDR3 in DNA: TGTGCCAGCAGCCCTGGGGGGTTCGATGAGCAGTTCTTC.

In this sample, this clone turned up once. The sample holds other DNA sequences that translate to the same CDR3. The chain employs TRBV28 and TRBJ1-1; no reliable D call. The CDR3 contains 13 residues. The germline gives CDR1 MDHEN, CDR2 SYDVKM. V lost 8 bases and J lost 0, with 10 bases in between. In DNA form, the CDR3 reads TGTGCCAGCTTACAAGATTTGAACACTGAAGCTTTCTTT. Translating gives CASLQDLNTEAFF.

This clone was recorded once. The chain employs TRBV7-8 and TRBJ2-6; D is unresolved. Germline V gene data show CDR1 as SGHVS and CDR2 as FQNEAQ. The CDR3 totals 15 residues. The V end lost 5 bases, the J end lost 0 bases, and 8 bases lay between the germline ends. The CDR3 bases are TGTGCCAGCAGCCTTCGACGCTCTGGGGCCAACGTCCTGACTTTC. Amino acid sequence: CASSLRRSGANVLTF.

V and J are TRBV5-1 and TRBJ2-3; D is perhaps TRBD1 or TRBD2 (6 bases each). Per germline, CDR1 SGHRS and CDR2 YFSETQ. Trimming pared 4 bases from V and 0 bases from J, leaving 18 bases between. CDR3 size: 17 residues. The CDR3 loop is CASSRGTPTSSTDTQYF. The DNA of the CDR3 is TGCGCCAGCAGCCGCGGGACACCAACTTCTAGCACAGATACGCAGTATTTT.

This clone has just a few counts. This chain connects TRBV6-5 to TRBJ1-2, with no clear D. CDR3 size: 13 residues. CDR1 is MNHEY, CDR2 SVGAGI, per germline. V lost 5 bases and J lost 7, with 14 bases in between. The CDR3 here is CASSPSTSSGYTF. The CDR3 bases are TGTGCCAGCAGTCCGAGTACGTCCTCTGGCTACACCTTC.

This rearrangement joins TRBV5-1 to TRBJ1-5; D is possibly TRBD1 (6 bases). With 9 bases removed from V and 7 bases from J, the gap between germline ends came to 23 bases. This CDR3 has 15 residues. The germline gives CDR1 SGHRS, CDR2 YFSETQ. The CDR3 region has the DNA TGCGCCACCCAGGGGTCGAAAACAGGGAAACAGCCCCAGCATTTT. Encoded protein: CATQGSKTGKQPQHF.

The J gene is TRBJ1-5, the V gene TRBV2, with D unresolved. CDR1 is SNHLY, CDR2 FYNNEI, per germline. CDR3 length equals 14 residues. V shed 7 bases and J shed 0 bases, with 10 bases lying between them. The CDR3 nucleotides read TGTGCCAGCAATCACGGAAATAGCAATCAGCCCCAGCATTTT. It is translated as CASNHGNSNQPQHF.